The 28 T cell receptor beta chains below all came from one sample that was sequenced in a study of blood T cell repertoires in COVID-19. Using immunoSEQ multiplex PCR, the repertoire was profiled, and TCRdb retains in-frame clones only, with some absent. The sample has over 120,000 clones; 75% to 90% are singletons. Sample: peripheral blood. The receptors here all came from a man aged 55 to 70 with active or convalescent COVID-19.

This chain connects TRBV19 to TRBJ2-7, with 7 bases matching TRBD2. CDR3 length: 13 residues. The trim removed 1 base at V and 9 bases at J, leaving 6 bases unmatched. The germline gives CDR1 LNHDA, CDR2 SQIVND (reference sequence). The CDR3: CASSIGLAGRQYF. CDR3 nucleotides: TGTGCCAGTAGTATAGGACTAGCCGGGCGGCAGTACTTC.

The rearrangement links TRBV19 to TRBJ2-7; possibly TRBD1 for D (6 bases). Germline V gene lookup returns CDR1 LNHDA and CDR2 SQIVND (reference sequence). The CDR3 loop spans 14 amino acids. With 2 bases removed from V and 2 bases from J, the gap between germline ends came to 10 bases. CDR3 sequence: CASSIQGSPYEQYF. The DNA for the CDR3 is TGTGCCAGTAGTATACAGGGGAGCCCCTACGAGCAGTACTTC.

The J gene is TRBJ2-5, the V gene TRBV7-2; a weak D match, TRBD2 (6 bases). The V and J ends lost 5 bases and 4 bases respectively, with 17 bases between them. The CDR3 length is 15 residues. Germline assignment: CDR1 SGHTA and CDR2 FQGNSA. In DNA form, the CDR3 reads TGTGCCAGCAGCCATCTTGTGGGAGCGGGAGAGACCCAGTACTTC. It encodes CASSHLVGAGETQYF. Based on the CDR3 plus reference TRBV7-2 and TRBJ2-5, the full variable domain is GAGVSQSPSNKVTEKGKDVELRCDPISGHTALYWYRQSLGQGLEFLIYFQGNSAPDKSGLPSDRFSAERTGGSVSTLTIQRTQQEDSAVYLCASSHLVGAGETQYFGPGTRLLVL.

This chain joins TRBV4-2 and TRBJ2-1, with a possible D match to TRBD2 (5 bases). V was shortened by 0 bases and J by 4 bases, with 13 bases between the two germline ends. The CDR3 sequence is 16 residues long. Germline assignment: CDR1 LGHNA and CDR2 YNFKEQ. The CDR3 DNA follows: TGTGCCAGCAGCCAAGACCCTAGCACCCCTTACAATGAGCAGTTCTTC. Translating gives CASSQDPSTPYNEQFF.

The chain has TRBV14 and TRBJ2-5; perhaps TRBD1 as D (6 bases). The CDR3 length is 14 residues. Germline CDR1 reads SGHDN; CDR2 reads FVKESK. V was shortened by 4 bases and J by 5 bases, with 14 bases between the two germline ends. Written as DNA, the CDR3 is TGTGCCAGCAGCCGGGGGACAAGGGGCGAGACCCAGTACTTC. It translates to CASSRGTRGETQYF.

The chain links TRBV5-1 to TRBJ2-1; D is perhaps TRBD1 (5 bases). From germline, CDR1 is SGHRS and CDR2 YFSETQ. Trimming shortened V by 5 bases and J by 4 bases, and 10 bases separated the two germline ends. The CDR3 has 13 residues. The CDR3 here is CASSSDSYNEQFF. As DNA, the CDR3 is TGCGCCAGCAGTTCTGACAGTTACAATGAGCAGTTCTTC. The full variable domain, in which reference TRBV5-1 and TRBJ2-1 provide the parts outside the CDR3, is KAGVTQTPRYLIKTRGQQVTLSCSPISGHRSVSWYQQTPGQGLQFLFEYFSETQRNKGNFPGRFSGRQFSNSRSEMNVSTLELGDSALYLCASSSDSYNEQFFGPGTRLTVL.

The V and J genes are TRBV2 and TRBJ2-6, with D possibly TRBD1 on 5 matching bases. V shed 4 bases and J shed 2 bases, with 9 bases lying between them. Germline CDR1 reads SNHLY; CDR2 reads FYNNEI. The CDR3 length is 15 residues. CDR3 nucleotide sequence: TGTGCCAGCAGTGGTCAGGGTGCTGGGGCCAACGTCCTGACTTTC. Protein product: CASSGQGAGANVLTF. The variable domain in full, completed from reference TRBV2 and TRBJ2-6, reads EPEVTQTPSHQVTQMGQEVILRCVPISNHLYFYWYRQILGQKVEFLVSFYNNEISEKSEIFDDQFSVERPDGSNFTLKIRSTKLEDSAMYFCASSGQGAGANVLTFGAGSRLTVL.

The chain couples TRBV9 to TRBJ1-5, with a possible D match to TRBD1 (5 bases). Per the germline V gene, CDR1 is SGDLS and CDR2 is YYNGEE. The CDR3 has 16 residues. Deletions cut 0 bases from V and 3 bases from J, with 13 bases between. The CDR3 DNA follows: TGTGCCAGCAGCGTAGAAGGCAGGGAGGACAATCAGCCCCAGCATTTT. Translated: CASSVEGREDNQPQHF.

The rearrangement links TRBV30 to TRBJ1-2, with 7 bases identical to TRBD1. This CDR3 contains 10 residues. From germline, CDR1 is GTSNPN and CDR2 SVGIG (reference sequence). The junction had 3 bases not matched to a gene; V was cut back by 7 bases and J by 7 bases. CDR3 coding DNA: TGTGCCTCACCAGGGGGTGGCTACACCTTC. Translated: CASPGGGYTF.

V is TRBV9 and J is TRBJ2-7; 7 bases agree with TRBD2. Per germline, CDR1 SGDLS and CDR2 YYNGEE. The CDR3 sequence is 15 residues long. Trimming cost V 7 bases and J 6 bases; bases outside gene matches: 16. The chain's CDR3 is CASSPVGGGPVEQYF. Written as DNA, the CDR3 is TGTGCCAGCTCCCCGGTCGGGGGAGGGCCGGTCGAGCAGTACTTC.

This clone was seen once. This sequence joins TRBV5-1 and TRBJ2-3; D perhaps matches TRBD1 (6 bases). This CDR3 spans 15 amino acids. CDR1 SGHRS and CDR2 YFSETQ come from the germline V gene. V was trimmed by 2 bases and J by 2 bases, leaving 12 bases between them. CDR3 nucleotides: TGCGCCAGCAGCTTAGACTCGGGACACACAGATACGCAGTATTTT. It encodes CASSLDSGHTDTQYF.

The chain is built from TRBV5-1 and TRBJ2-5; D may be TRBD1 (5 bases). In germline, CDR1 is SGHRS, CDR2 YFSETQ. V lost 5 bases and J 2 bases, leaving 10 bases between the germline ends. This CDR3 is 13 amino acids long. The CDR3 region is CASSRQNQETQYF. The CDR3 region has the DNA TGCGCCAGCAGTAGACAGAATCAAGAGACCCAGTACTTC.

The gene calls are TRBV29-1 and TRBJ1-3, with D hard to call. This CDR3 is built from 11 residues. Trimming removed 3 bases at V and 4 bases at J, with 4 bases between. Germline CDR1 reads SQVTM; CDR2 reads ANQGSEA. The CDR3 sequence is CSVDTGNTIYF. The CDR3 nucleotides are TGCAGCGTTGATACAGGAAACACCATATATTTT.

The rearrangement joins TRBV7-3 to TRBJ2-3; 10 nucleotides line up with TRBD2. The germline V gene encodes CDR1 SGHTA and CDR2 FQGTGA. Trimming took 5 bases from V and 0 from J; bases not matched to a gene: 5. The CDR3 is 16 amino acids. Written as DNA, the CDR3 is TGTGCCAGCAGCCCCGGACTAGCGGTGAGCACAGATACGCAGTATTTT. Amino acids: CASSPGLAVSTDTQYF.

The chain joins TRBV2 to TRBJ2-7; 13 positions match TRBD2. V dropped 5 bases and J dropped 5; count of bases not matched to a gene: 12. This CDR3 is built from 17 residues. Germline CDR1 SNHLY, CDR2 FYNNEI. The CDR3 loop reads CASSFRTSGRGSDEQYF. CDR3 DNA sequence: TGTGCCAGCAGTTTTCGGACTAGCGGGAGAGGGTCGGACGAGCAGTACTTC.

The rearrangement joins TRBV3-1 (or the pseudogene TRBV3-2) to TRBJ2-1; D not resolved. The CDR3 is made up of 14 amino acids. Germline V gene lookup returns CDR1 LGHDT and CDR2 YNNKEL (reference sequence). Between the trimmed V and J ends, which lost 0 bases and 6 bases, there was a span of 9 bases. CDR3 sequence reads: CASSQEARGNEQFF. Here the CDR3 DNA reads TGTGCCAGCAGCCAAGAAGCGCGAGGCAATGAGCAGTTCTTC.

The chain links TRBV30 to TRBJ2-5; 7 nucleotides line up with TRBD2. V lost 1 base and J lost 4; bases outside the gene matches: 12. This CDR3 is 16 amino acids long. CDR1 GTSNPN and CDR2 SVGIG come from the germline V gene (reference sequence). Here the CDR3 reads CAWSGGGGDLGETQYF. CDR3 DNA sequence: TGTGCCTGGAGTGGCGGGGGAGGGGACTTGGGAGAGACCCAGTACTTC.

CDR3 sequence reads: CSVEAWLGTGDYEQYF. Written as DNA, the CDR3 is TGCAGCGTTGAAGCTTGGCTTGGGACAGGGGATTACGAGCAGTACTTC. The chain carries TRBV29-1 and TRBJ2-7; 10 bases fit TRBD1. Germline CDR1 is SQVTM and CDR2 is ANQGSEA. The CDR3 is 16 residues long. J lost 4 bases, V lost 1 base, and 10 bases had no gene match.

The V gene is TRBV3-1 (or the pseudogene TRBV3-2), the J gene TRBJ1-3; no reliable D call. Trimming took 8 bases from V and 2 from J, leaving 7 bases between them. The CDR3 runs to 12 residues. Germline V gene sequence: CDR1 LGHDT, CDR2 YNNKEL (reference sequence). As DNA, the CDR3 is TGTGCCAGCGGAGCGCCTGGAAACACCATATATTTT. Its translation is CASGAPGNTIYF.

CDR3 sequence (DNA): TGTGCCAGCAGCCCCCAAGACAGGCACTCTGGGGCCAACGTCCTGACTTTC. It specifies CASSPQDRHSGANVLTF. V is TRBV7-2 and J is TRBJ2-6; weak D call: TRBD1 (6 bases). The V end lost 5 bases, the J end lost 0 bases, and 14 bases lay between the germline ends. The CDR3 totals 17 residues. Germline CDR1 is SGHTA and CDR2 is FQGNSA.

This chain uses TRBV25-1 with TRBJ1-1, with D possibly matching TRBD1 (5 bases). CDR3 length: 12 residues. V was shortened by 6 bases and J by 6 bases, with 11 bases between the two germline ends. Per the germline V gene, CDR1 is MGHDK and CDR2 is SYGVNS. CDR3 bases: TGTGCCAGCAGCCGCCGGGGGGCTGAAGCTTTCTTT. Protein sequence: CASSRRGAEAFF.

This chain uses TRBV2 with TRBJ1-5; the D is unclear. Trimming removed 5 bases from V and 3 bases from J, with 5 bases in between. Germline V CDR1 and CDR2: SNHLY, FYNNEI. This CDR3 has 12 residues. The CDR3 region is CASSPDNQPQHF. The DNA of the CDR3 is TGTGCCAGCAGTCCAGACAATCAGCCCCAGCATTTT. Full variable domain (outside the CDR3, taken from reference TRBV2 and TRBJ1-5): EPEVTQTPSHQVTQMGQEVILRCVPISNHLYFYWYRQILGQKVEFLVSFYNNEISEKSEIFDDQFSVERPDGSNFTLKIRSTKLEDSAMYFCASSPDNQPQHFGDGTRLSIL.

About this clone itself: Lacking the conserved final phenylalanine or tryptophan, this CDR3 likely reflects a read error. The limits of the CDR3 on the DNA are not certain, so only TCRdb's listed CDR3 is given. The rearrangement links TRBV28 to TRBJ1-1. Germline V CDR1 and CDR2: MDHEN, SYDVKM. The CDR3 is 13 amino acids in total, end residues counted. CDR3 sequence: CASSLLVSYGLTL.

The V call is TRBV24-1, the J call TRBJ1-5; 7 nucleotides line up with TRBD1. Germline V gene sequence: CDR1 KGHDR, CDR2 SFDVKD. The J segment lost 3 bases and the V segment lost 5 bases, leaving 3 bases of the junction unmatched. The CDR3 covers 14 residues. CDR3 residues: CATSGTGLNQPQHF. CDR3 DNA: TGTGCCACCAGTGGGACAGGCCTCAATCAGCCCCAGCATTTT.

This clone was detected only a few times. The chain is built from TRBV5-1 and TRBJ1-3; D remains unclear. This CDR3 has 16 residues. Germline assignment: CDR1 SGHRS and CDR2 YFSETQ. Trimming removed 0 bases at V and 1 base at J, with 11 bases between. DNA of the CDR3: TGCGCCAGCAGCTTGGATCGGGGATCTTCTGGAAACACCATATATTTT. It yields the protein CASSLDRGSSGNTIYF.

This rearrangement joins TRBV27 to TRBJ1-2, with 7 bases fitting TRBD1. Germline V gives CDR1 MNHEY, CDR2 SMNVEV (reference sequence). CDR3 length equals 16 residues. V trimming: 5 bases; J trimming: 0 bases; junction bases outside the gene matches: 9. The chain's CDR3 is CASSPPGTDPNYGYTF. Written as DNA, the CDR3 is TGTGCCAGCAGTCCCCCCGGGACAGATCCTAACTATGGCTACACCTTC.

This clone was observed a few times. The chain uses TRBV27 and TRBJ1-2; D not certain. Germline V lookup: CDR1 MNHEY, CDR2 SMNVEV (reference sequence). V lost 8 bases, J lost 5 bases, and 12 bases lay in between. This CDR3 has 12 amino acids. CDR3 region: CASWNYGYGYTF. CDR3 DNA sequence: TGTGCCAGCTGGAACTACGGATATGGCTACACCTTC.

The chain couples TRBV3-1 (or the pseudogene TRBV3-2) to TRBJ2-7; 12 bases are shared with TRBD2. The CDR3 runs to 19 residues. The trim removed 4 bases at V and 3 bases at J, leaving 16 bases unmatched. Looked up from germline, CDR1 is LGHDT and CDR2 is YNNKEL (reference sequence). The chain's CDR3 is CASSPATPGGLAGNYEQYF. For the CDR3, the DNA is TGTGCCAGCAGCCCAGCTACCCCCGGAGGACTAGCGGGGAACTACGAGCAGTACTTC.